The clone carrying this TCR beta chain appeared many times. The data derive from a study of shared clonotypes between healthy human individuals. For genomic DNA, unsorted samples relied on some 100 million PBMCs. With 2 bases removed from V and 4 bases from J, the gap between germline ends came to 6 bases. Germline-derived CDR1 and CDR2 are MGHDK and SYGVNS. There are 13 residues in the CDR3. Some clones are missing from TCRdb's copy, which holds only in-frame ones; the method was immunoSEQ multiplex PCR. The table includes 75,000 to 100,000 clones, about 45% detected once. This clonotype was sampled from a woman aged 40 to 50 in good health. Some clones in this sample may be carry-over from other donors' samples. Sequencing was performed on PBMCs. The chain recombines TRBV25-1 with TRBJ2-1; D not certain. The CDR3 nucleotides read TGTGCCAGCAGTGAAAAAGAGTACAATGAGCAGTTCTTC. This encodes CASSEKEYNEQFF.